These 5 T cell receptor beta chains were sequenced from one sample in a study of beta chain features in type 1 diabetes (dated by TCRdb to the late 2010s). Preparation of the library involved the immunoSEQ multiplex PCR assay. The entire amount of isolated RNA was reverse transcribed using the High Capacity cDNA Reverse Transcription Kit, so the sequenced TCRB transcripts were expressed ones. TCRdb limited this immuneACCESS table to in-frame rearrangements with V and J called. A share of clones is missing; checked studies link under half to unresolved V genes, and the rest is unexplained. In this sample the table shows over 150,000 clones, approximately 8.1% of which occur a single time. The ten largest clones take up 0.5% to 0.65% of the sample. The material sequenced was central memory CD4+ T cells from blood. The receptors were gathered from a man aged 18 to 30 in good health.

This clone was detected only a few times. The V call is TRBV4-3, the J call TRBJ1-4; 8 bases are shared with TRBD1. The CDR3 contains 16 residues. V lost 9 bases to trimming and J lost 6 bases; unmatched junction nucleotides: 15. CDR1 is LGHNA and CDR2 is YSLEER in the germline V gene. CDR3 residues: CASSRGLTGEDEKLFF. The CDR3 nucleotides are TGCGCCAGTTCCCGGGGCTTGACAGGGGAAGATGAAAAACTGTTTTTT.

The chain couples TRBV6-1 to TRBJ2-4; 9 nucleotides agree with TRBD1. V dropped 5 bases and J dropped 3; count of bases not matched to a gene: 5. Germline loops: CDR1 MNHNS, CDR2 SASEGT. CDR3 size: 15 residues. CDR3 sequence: CASSPGTGIKNIQYF. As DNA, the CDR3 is TGTGCCAGCAGTCCCGGGACAGGGATCAAAAACATTCAGTACTTC.

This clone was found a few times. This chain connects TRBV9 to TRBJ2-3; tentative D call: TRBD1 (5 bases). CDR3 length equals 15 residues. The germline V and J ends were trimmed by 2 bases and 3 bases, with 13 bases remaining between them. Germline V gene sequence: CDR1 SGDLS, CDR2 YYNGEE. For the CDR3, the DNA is TGTGCCAGCAGCGTCGACAGCCAAGGGACAGATACGCAGTATTTT. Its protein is CASSVDSQGTDTQYF.

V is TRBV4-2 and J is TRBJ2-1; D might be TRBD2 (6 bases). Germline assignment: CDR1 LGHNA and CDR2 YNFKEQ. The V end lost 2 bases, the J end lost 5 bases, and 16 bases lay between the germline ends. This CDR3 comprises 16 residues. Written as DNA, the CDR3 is TGTGCCAGCAGCCAATCTCTGGACTATTTTGACAATGAGCAGTTCTTC. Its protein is CASSQSLDYFDNEQFF.

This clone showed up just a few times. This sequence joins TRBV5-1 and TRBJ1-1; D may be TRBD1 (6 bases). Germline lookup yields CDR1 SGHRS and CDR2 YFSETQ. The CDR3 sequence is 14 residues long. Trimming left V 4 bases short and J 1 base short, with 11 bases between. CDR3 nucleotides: TGCGCCAGCAGCCGATCGGACAGGAACACTGAAGCTTTCTTT. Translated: CASSRSDRNTEAFF.